This TCR beta chain was recorded in a study of response to subunit inactivated influenza vaccine. Study-wide results and caveats: Authors suggested few new T cells are recruited by each seasonal influenza vaccination.

TCRdb fed the RT-PCR reads into MiXCR, producing one record per CDR3 protein. This table holds 560,000 or so distinct CDR3 sequences, approximately 7.7% found once. This clonotype was observed many times. Its antigen remains unknown. V was cut by 2 bases and J by 7 bases, with 16 bases left in between. Germline values: CDR1 SGHRS, CDR2 YFSETQ. This CDR3 spans 14 amino acids. This chain uses TRBV5-1 with TRBJ2-7; maybe TRBD2 (5 bases). The sequencing used PBMCs from blood, collected roughly 24 months after vaccination. This receptor was taken from a man in his fifties or sixties who received an inactivated influenza vaccine. CDR3 coding DNA: TGCGCCAGCAGCTTCGGAAACAACCGAGGGGAGCAGTACTTC. This gives the protein CASSFGNNRGEQYF.